This passage covers 28 T cell receptor beta chains from one sample sequenced in a study of OX40 agonist ivuxolimab in advanced cancers. Sequencing used immunoSEQ multiplex PCR; TCRdb keeps in-frame clones, though not all of them. The sample contains under 70,000 clones, around nine tenths of which appear only once. Sequencing was performed on CD4+ or CD8+ T cells sorted from blood, taken in a trial of the OX40 agonist ivuxolimab. These receptors all stem from an adult with an advanced solid tumor such as melanoma, head and neck, liver or kidney cancer.

CDR3 loop: CASSAGSDTQYF. The DNA for the CDR3 is TGTGCCAGCAGCGCCGGTTCAGATACGCAGTATTTT. This rearrangement joins TRBV28 to TRBJ2-3; no clear D. This CDR3 has 12 amino acids. Germline V gene data show CDR1 as MDHEN and CDR2 as SYDVKM. Trimming took off 6 bases at V and 4 bases at J, with 8 bases between the two ends. The variable domain in full, completed from reference TRBV28 and TRBJ2-3, reads DVKVTQSSRYLVKRTGEKVFLECVQDMDHENMFWYRQDPGLGLRLIYFSYDVKMKEKGDIPEGYSVSREKKERFSLILESASTNQTSMYLCASSAGSDTQYFGPGTRLTVL.

Written as DNA, the CDR3 is TGTGCCAGCAGCTCCGGACGAATCACCGGGGAGCTGTTTTTT. Amino acids: CASSSGRITGELFF. V gene TRBV7-9 combines with J gene TRBJ2-2; no definite D call. V was clipped by 4 bases and J by 4 bases, with 10 bases between them. The CDR3 loop spans 14 amino acids. Germline CDR1 and CDR2: SEHNR and FQNEAQ (reference sequence). Full variable domain (remainder filled in from reference TRBV7-9 and TRBJ2-2): DTGVSQNPRHKITKRGQNVTFRCDPISEHNRLYWYRQTLGQGPEFLTYFQNEAQLEKSRLLSDRFSAERPKGSFSTLEIQRTEQGDSAMYLCASSSGRITGELFFGEGSRLTVL.

The chain employs TRBV7-2 and TRBJ1-3; D gene ambiguous. The germline V and J ends were trimmed by 1 base and 0 bases, with 10 bases remaining between them. CDR1 and CDR2 (germline): SGHTA, FQGNSA. The CDR3 contains 16 residues. Here the CDR3 reads CASSLGVPSSGNTIYF. The CDR3 DNA reads TGTGCCAGCAGCTTAGGTGTCCCGAGCTCTGGAAACACCATATATTTT.

The chain combines TRBV6-5 with TRBJ1-3; weak D call: TRBD1 (6 bases). Trimming removed 5 bases from V and 5 bases from J, with 13 bases in between. Germline V CDR1 and CDR2: MNHEY, SVGAGI. The CDR3 loop spans 14 amino acids. CDR3 sequence reads: CASSPGRGRNTIYF. The CDR3 nucleotides are TGTGCCAGCAGTCCCGGGAGGGGGAGAAACACCATATATTTT.

This chain joins TRBV11-2 and TRBJ1-2; no definite D call. Per the germline V gene, CDR1 is SGHAT and CDR2 is FQNNGV. The ends were cut back, 5 bases at V and 0 bases at J, with 7 bases in the middle. CDR3 size: 13 residues. The CDR3 nucleotides read TGTGCCAGCAGCGCTCTTTCTAACTATGGCTACACCTTC. Residues: CASSALSNYGYTF. Full variable domain (remainder filled in from reference TRBV11-2 and TRBJ1-2): EAGVAQSPRYKIIEKRQSVAFWCNPISGHATLYWYQQILGQGPKLLIQFQNNGVVDDSQLPKDRFSAERLKGVDSTLKIQPAKLEDSAVYLCASSALSNYGYTFGSGTRLTVV.

This chain connects TRBV28 to TRBJ1-1; D gene ambiguous. Deletions cut 6 bases from V and 4 bases from J, with 18 bases between. Germline loops: CDR1 MDHEN, CDR2 SYDVKM. The CDR3 totals 15 residues. The CDR3 sequence: CASSPLHDLGTEAFF. Here the CDR3 DNA reads TGTGCCAGCAGCCCGCTACACGATTTGGGCACTGAAGCTTTCTTT.

The rearrangement joins TRBV7-2 to TRBJ2-7; D perhaps matches TRBD2 (6 bases). The CDR3 consists of 15 residues. Germline V gene lookup returns CDR1 SGHTA and CDR2 FQGNSA. V was shortened by 5 bases and J by 7 bases, with 21 bases between the two germline ends. In nucleotides, the CDR3 is TGTGCCAGCAGCACGTTGGGACTTAACTCAGGGGAGCAGTACTTC. Amino acid sequence: CASSTLGLNSGEQYF.

The chain uses TRBV4-3 and TRBJ2-2; the match to TRBD2 covers 9 bases. Germline trimming cut 0 bases from V and 9 bases from J; bases unmatched to any gene: 11. The CDR3 extends over 17 amino acids. Germline loops: CDR1 LGHNA, CDR2 YSLEER. In DNA, the CDR3 is TGCGCCAGCAGCCAAGAACTCTTGCGGGAGGGTAGCCGGGAGCTGTTTTTT. Its protein is CASSQELLREGSRELFF.

This clone was seen only once. Its ends do not fully match the called genes, so a read error is possible. V is TRBV6-6 and J is TRBJ2-5, with no clear D. The germline CDR1 and CDR2 sequences are MNHNY and SVGAGI (reference sequence). This CDR3 spans 12 amino acids. CDR3 residues: CASSYSRETQYF. For the CDR3, the DNA is TGTGCCAGCAGCTACTCGCGCGAGACCCAGTACTTC.

This chain uses TRBV7-2 with TRBJ1-5; no clear D gene. V was cut by 1 base and J by 5 bases, with 6 bases left in between. Germline loops: CDR1 SGHTA, CDR2 FQGNSA. This CDR3 has 13 amino acids. Written as DNA, the CDR3 is TGTGCCAGCAGCTTAGTTGGGGATCAGCCCCAGCATTTT. This sequence encodes CASSLVGDQPQHF.

The chain is built from TRBV18 and TRBJ2-3; 9 bases are shared with TRBD2. V was pared by 3 bases and J by 6 bases, with 4 bases of the junction left unmatched. Germline CDR1 is KGHSH and CDR2 is LQKENI. CDR3 length: 14 residues. Written as DNA, the CDR3 is TGTGCCAGCTCACCGTTAGCGGGGGAGGATACGCAGTATTTT. It translates to CASSPLAGEDTQYF.

This chain links TRBV25-1 with TRBJ2-1, with D uncertain. The germline CDR1 and CDR2 sequences are MGHDK and SYGVNS. The germline V and J ends were trimmed by 8 bases and 0 bases, with 2 bases remaining between them. This CDR3 spans 11 amino acids. CDR3 sequence (DNA): TGTGCCAGCGGCTCCTACAATGAGCAGTTCTTC. This translates into CASGSYNEQFF.

V gene TRBV19 combines with J gene TRBJ2-3; 10 nucleotides align to TRBD1. The germline V gene has CDR1 LNHDA and CDR2 SQIVND (reference sequence). Trimming at V came to 5 bases and at J to 4 bases, leaving 6 bases not matched to a gene. CDR3 length equals 15 residues. CDR3 coding DNA: TGTGCCAGTAGTCCGGGAGGGACAGGGGCAGATACGCAGTATTTT. Translation: CASSPGGTGADTQYF. Together with reference TRBV19 and TRBJ2-3, the CDR3 gives the full variable domain: DGGITQSPKYLFRKEGQNVTLSCEQNLNHDAMYWYRQDPGQGLRLIYYSQIVNDFQKGDIAEGYSVSREKKESFPLTVTSAQKNPTAFYLCASSPGGTGADTQYFGPGTRLTVL.

The chain has TRBV6-6 and TRBJ1-5; weak D call: TRBD1 (5 bases). Germline V CDR1 and CDR2: MNHNY, SVGAGI (reference sequence). This CDR3 has 14 amino acids. V lost 6 bases, J lost 6 bases, and 15 bases lay in between. CDR3 coding DNA: TGTGCCAGCAGCGACCACGGGGGGGGTCAGCCCCAGCATTTT. Translated: CASSDHGGGQPQHF.

This chain joins TRBV28 and TRBJ1-2; 8 nucleotides line up with TRBD1. Per the germline V gene, CDR1 is MDHEN and CDR2 is SYDVKM. CDR3 length equals 15 residues. The V and J ends lost 10 bases and 3 bases, in that order; junction bases with no gene match: 13. CDR3 loop: CATSGGYSTHYGYTF. The CDR3 nucleotides are TGTGCCACCTCAGGGGGCTATTCAACCCACTATGGCTACACCTTC.

This clone was counted once. The gene calls are TRBV15 and TRBJ1-5; D not resolved. The V gene lost 1 base and the J gene lost 5 bases, with 9 bases spanning the gap. Looked up from germline, CDR1 is LNHNV and CDR2 is YYDKDF (reference sequence). There are 14 residues in the CDR3. The CDR3 here is CATSRVGEHQPQHF. CDR3 sequence (DNA): TGTGCCACCAGCAGAGTTGGGGAACATCAGCCCCAGCATTTT. Drawing the rest from reference TRBV15 and TRBJ1-5, the complete variable domain is DAMVIQNPRYQVTQFGKPVTLSCSQTLNHNVMYWYQQKSSQAPKLLFHYYDKDFNNEADTPDNFQSRRPNTSFCFLDIRSPGLGDTAMYLCATSRVGEHQPQHFGDGTRLSIL.

The CDR3 DNA reads as TGTGCCAGCAAGGGCAGGGGCTCCTACGAGCAGTACTTC. Encoded protein: CASKGRGSYEQYF. The J gene is TRBJ2-5, the V gene TRBV6-5; D perhaps matches TRBD1 (6 bases). The J call may be in error: the DNA end matches TRBJ2-7 better. Germline assignment: CDR1 MNHEY and CDR2 SVGAGI. The length of the CDR3 is 13 residues.

The chain carries TRBV14 and TRBJ2-2; unclear D gene. From germline, CDR1 is SGHDN and CDR2 FVKESK. Trimming pared 1 base from V and 4 bases from J, leaving 19 bases between. This CDR3 region has 18 residues. CDR3 coding DNA: TGTGCCAGCAGCCAAGGGATGAGGTTGAACAGAGCCACCGGGGAGCTGTTTTTT. Translated: CASSQGMRLNRATGELFF.

The CDR3 DNA reads TGTGCCAGCAGCTTAGCGGGAGGCAGGGCGGAGACCCAGTACTTC. This encodes CASSLAGGRAETQYF. The chain links TRBV28 to TRBJ2-5; TRBD2 matches at 10 bases. The CDR3 consists of 15 residues. Germline CDR1 is MDHEN and CDR2 is SYDVKM. With 6 bases clipped from V and 5 bases from J, the junction kept 9 bases outside the gene matches.

The chain has TRBV4-3 and TRBJ1-3; no firm D call. V gave up 1 base and J gave up 4 bases, with 8 bases separating them. The CDR3 loop spans 14 amino acids. Germline lookup yields CDR1 LGHNA and CDR2 YSLEER. The CDR3 bases are TGCGCCAGCAGCCAAGGGACGGTAGGAAACACCATATATTTT. Translation gives CASSQGTVGNTIYF.

The chain uses TRBV7-2 and TRBJ2-1, with D uncertain. Deletions cut 3 bases from V and 0 bases from J, with 9 bases between. Germline V gene sequence: CDR1 SGHTA, CDR2 FQGNSA. The CDR3 runs 15 residues. This CDR3 reads CASSFSQSSYNEQFF. DNA for the CDR3: TGTGCCAGCAGCTTCTCGCAGAGCTCCTACAATGAGCAGTTCTTC.

This clone was counted only a few times. The chain recombines TRBV5-1 with TRBJ1-1; no reliable D call. Germline V CDR1 and CDR2: SGHRS, YFSETQ. Trimming removed 0 bases from V and 8 bases from J, with 14 bases in between. CDR3 size: 14 residues. The CDR3, as DNA: TGCGCCAGCAGCTTGGGAGTGAGAGAGACCGAAGCTTTCTTT. Translated, it gives CASSLGVRETEAFF.

This CDR3 is CASSWGQGTDTQYF. The CDR3 DNA reads TGTGCCAGCAGTTGGGGACAGGGGACAGATACGCAGTATTTT. The rearrangement links TRBV27 to TRBJ2-3, with 10 bases that match TRBD1. CDR1 is MNHEY and CDR2 is SMNVEV in the germline V gene (reference sequence). J was trimmed by 3 bases and V by 4 bases; bases with no gene match: 1. The CDR3 totals 14 residues.

The V and J genes are TRBV7-2 and TRBJ2-5; 8 bases are shared with TRBD2. In germline, CDR1 is SGHTA, CDR2 FQGNSA. This CDR3 spans 16 amino acids. The ends lost 2 bases at V and 2 bases at J; junction bases unmatched: 7. The CDR3 nucleotides are TGTGCCAGCAGCTTAACTAGCGGAACCTCACAAGAGACCCAGTACTTC. It translates to CASSLTSGTSQETQYF.

The J gene is TRBJ2-3, the V gene TRBV2; 7 bases fit TRBD1. This CDR3 region has 14 residues. The germline V gene encodes CDR1 SNHLY and CDR2 FYNNEI. J was trimmed by 0 bases and V by 6 bases; bases with no gene match: 3. The CDR3 region has the DNA TGTGCCAGCAGGCAGACAGGGAGCACAGATACGCAGTATTTT. This codes for CASRQTGSTDTQYF. The full variable domain, its missing parts supplied by reference TRBV2 and TRBJ2-3, is EPEVTQTPSHQVTQMGQEVILRCVPISNHLYFYWYRQILGQKVEFLVSFYNNEISEKSEIFDDQFSVERPDGSNFTLKIRSTKLEDSAMYFCASRQTGSTDTQYFGPGTRLTVL.

The chain couples TRBV28 to TRBJ2-7, with TRBD2 as a possible D gene (6 bases). CDR1 MDHEN and CDR2 SYDVKM come from the germline V gene. V was cut by 6 bases and J by 2 bases, with 11 bases left in between. The CDR3 consists of 13 residues. Here the CDR3 reads CASSPGGTYEQYF. Written as DNA, the CDR3 is TGTGCCAGCAGCCCCGGGGGAACCTACGAGCAGTACTTC.

This clone was seen only a few times. This chain joins TRBV5-1 and TRBJ2-1; 15 bases agree with TRBD2. This CDR3 spans 17 amino acids. J gave up 3 bases and V 4 bases, and 5 bases lay outside the gene matches. The germline CDR1 and CDR2 sequences are SGHRS and YFSETQ. The CDR3 region has the DNA TGCGCCAGCAGCCCCGGACTAGCGGGAGGGTTCTACAATGAGCAGTTCTTC. Translating it yields CASSPGLAGGFYNEQFF.

This rearrangement joins TRBV11-3 to TRBJ1-2; 10 bases map to TRBD1. The J segment lost 0 bases and the V segment lost 5 bases, leaving 9 bases of the junction unmatched. CDR3 size: 17 residues. CDR1 SGHNT and CDR2 YENEEA come from the germline V gene. The chain's CDR3 is CASSHRDRGLSNYGYTF. CDR3 DNA: TGTGCCAGCAGCCATAGGGACAGGGGCTTGTCTAACTATGGCTACACCTTC.